Presented here are 14 T cell receptor beta chains from one specimen sequenced in a study of blood T cell repertoires in COVID-19. Clones were sequenced by immunoSEQ multiplex PCR, and TCRdb holds only the in-frame ones, with some missing. The sample shows 250,000 to 300,000 clones, more than 80% of them seen only once. Sequencing was carried out using PBMCs or T cells enriched from blood (not recorded which). Receptors originate from a woman between 25 and 40 years old who had recovered from COVID-19.

V usage is TRBV20-1 and J usage is TRBJ2-1; 9 nucleotides match TRBD1. Looked up from germline, CDR1 is DFQATT and CDR2 is SNEGSKA (reference sequence). J gave up 5 bases and V 3 bases, and 8 bases lay outside the gene matches. The CDR3 is 15 residues long. CDR3 loop: CSASKGQGRNNEQFF. CDR3 coding DNA: TGCAGTGCTAGTAAAGGACAGGGGAGGAACAATGAGCAGTTCTTC.

CDR3: CASSLVASGSYNEQFF. For the CDR3, the DNA is TGTGCCAGCAGCCTAGTTGCTAGCGGGAGCTACAATGAGCAGTTCTTC. The chain uses TRBV28 and TRBJ2-1, with 10 positions matching TRBD2. Losses at the gene ends were 6 bases for V and 3 bases for J; bases not matched to a gene: 8. Germline lookup yields CDR1 MDHEN and CDR2 SYDVKM. CDR3 length: 16 residues.

There are a few counts of this clone. The chain carries TRBV4-3 and TRBJ1-6; a possible D gene is TRBD1 (6 bases). The CDR3 contains 15 residues. Germline CDR1 LGHNA, CDR2 YSLEER. V was cut by 0 bases and J by 7 bases, with 10 bases left in between. The CDR3 DNA is TGCGCCAGCAGCCAAGATACAGGGCCGAATTCACCCCTCCACTTT. This gives the protein CASSQDTGPNSPLHF.

The rearrangement links TRBV6-5 to TRBJ2-1, with unresolved D. Germline CDR1 reads MNHEY; CDR2 reads SVGAGI. This CDR3 has 14 amino acids. V shed 6 bases and J shed 4 bases, with 13 bases lying between them. CDR3 residues: CASRSSTEYNEQFF. In DNA form, the CDR3 reads TGTGCCAGCAGGTCCTCTACAGAATACAATGAGCAGTTCTTC.

This chain joins TRBV7-9 and TRBJ1-6, with 9 bases fitting TRBD1. This CDR3 is built from 14 residues. Germline lookup yields CDR1 SEHNR and CDR2 FQNEAQ (reference sequence). V shed 5 bases, J shed 7 bases, and the junction held 3 bases outside the gene matches. This chain's CDR3 is CASSQQGANSPLHF. The CDR3 nucleotides read TGTGCCAGCAGCCAACAGGGGGCGAATTCACCCCTCCACTTT. The full variable domain, with the rest looked up from reference TRBV7-9 and TRBJ1-6, is DTGVSQNPRHKITKRGQNVTFRCDPISEHNRLYWYRQTLGQGPEFLTYFQNEAQLEKSRLLSDRFSAERPKGSFSTLEIQRTEQGDSAMYLCASSQQGANSPLHFGNGTRLTVT.

The rearrangement joins TRBV18 to TRBJ2-2, with D perhaps matching TRBD2 (6 bases). Germline V gives CDR1 KGHSH, CDR2 LQKENI. The CDR3 runs 16 residues. Trimming removed 3 bases at V and 3 bases at J, with 14 bases between. Here the CDR3 DNA reads TGTGCCAGCTCACCCCCCGGGACTTCCTACACCGGGGAGCTGTTTTTT. Translating it yields CASSPPGTSYTGELFF.

The rearrangement joins TRBV30 to TRBJ1-4; D is uncertain. Germline-derived CDR1 and CDR2 are GTSNPN and SVGIG (reference sequence). Trimming cost V 2 bases and J 0 bases, with 10 bases left between them. The CDR3 runs 15 residues. The CDR3, as DNA: TGTGCCTGGAGTTTCCCCGCGTCAACTAATGAAAAACTGTTTTTT. Its protein is CAWSFPASTNEKLFF. The whole variable domain, remainder taken from reference TRBV30 and TRBJ1-4, is SQTIHQWPATLVQPVGSPLSLECTVEGTSNPNLYWYRQAAGRGLQLLFYSVGIGQISSEVPQNLSASRPQDRQFILSSKKLLLSDSGFYLCAWSFPASTNEKLFFGSGTQLSVL.

On this clone: The junction shows a germline mismatch at one end, possibly a read error. The V call is TRBV6-2 or TRBV6-3, the J call TRBJ2-7; 14 nucleotides align to TRBD2. The CDR3 extends over 15 amino acids. Germline V gene lookup returns CDR1 MNHEY and CDR2 SVGEGT. The chain's CDR3 is CASSYPPGTSGSFLF. In nucleotides, the CDR3 is TGTGCCAGCAGTTACCCGCCCGGGACTAGCGGGAGTTTCCTTTTC.

The chain combines TRBV9 with TRBJ2-5; TRBD2 aligns across 14 bases. This CDR3 is 15 amino acids long. With 3 bases clipped from V and 4 bases from J, the junction kept 2 bases outside the gene matches. Germline loops: CDR1 SGDLS, CDR2 YYNGEE. The CDR3 sequence: CASSGLAGGRETQYF. In DNA, the CDR3 is TGTGCCAGCAGCGGACTAGCGGGAGGGAGAGAGACCCAGTACTTC.

In this sample, this clone turned up once. The chain uses TRBV28 and TRBJ2-4; possible D gene TRBD1, 6 bases. Germline V CDR1 and CDR2: MDHEN, SYDVKM. This CDR3 has 14 amino acids. Trimming cost V 8 bases and J 0 bases, with 11 bases left between them. CDR3 coding DNA: TGTGCCAGCTCCAGAGGGGGAGCCAAAAACATTCAGTACTTC. It specifies CASSRGGAKNIQYF. Looking up the rest from reference TRBV28 and TRBJ2-4 gives the full variable domain: DVKVTQSSRYLVKRTGEKVFLECVQDMDHENMFWYRQDPGLGLRLIYFSYDVKMKEKGDIPEGYSVSREKKERFSLILESASTNQTSMYLCASSRGGAKNIQYFGAGTRLSVL.

This sequence joins TRBV5-1 and TRBJ2-7; tentative D call: TRBD1 (6 bases). The germline V gene has CDR1 SGHRS and CDR2 YFSETQ. V was trimmed by 0 bases and J by 3 bases, leaving 10 bases between them. This CDR3 is 14 amino acids long. CDR3 residues: CASSLGAGDYEQYF. The CDR3 region has the DNA TGCGCCAGCAGCTTGGGGGCAGGGGACTACGAGCAGTACTTC.

The chain recombines TRBV4-3 with TRBJ1-3, with 9 bases lining up with TRBD1. The CDR3 runs to 17 residues. Trimming at V came to 3 bases and at J to 3 bases, leaving 9 bases not matched to a gene. Germline V gene sequence: CDR1 LGHNA, CDR2 YSLEER. DNA for the CDR3: TGCGCCAGCAGCCAGCAGCCCGGGACAGGGTTTGGAAACACCATATATTTT. It specifies CASSQQPGTGFGNTIYF.

The chain's CDR3 is CASSQTGQGAITEAFF. The CDR3 DNA reads as TGCGCCAGCAGCCAAACGGGACAGGGGGCCATCACTGAAGCTTTCTTT. The genes are TRBV4-1 and TRBJ1-1, with 12 bases lining up with TRBD1. V lost 2 bases, J lost 4 bases, and 5 bases stayed unmatched. The CDR3 totals 16 residues. Germline CDR1 MGHRA, CDR2 YSYEKL.

J is TRBJ1-2 and V is TRBV24-1, with a weak D call TRBD1 (6 bases). Germline V gene sequence: CDR1 KGHDR, CDR2 SFDVKD. V lost 2 bases and J lost 0, with 12 bases in between. The CDR3 runs to 16 residues. CDR3 sequence: CATSDSNRASNYGYTF. The CDR3 coding sequence is TGTGCCACCAGTGATTCCAACAGGGCCTCTAACTATGGCTACACCTTC.